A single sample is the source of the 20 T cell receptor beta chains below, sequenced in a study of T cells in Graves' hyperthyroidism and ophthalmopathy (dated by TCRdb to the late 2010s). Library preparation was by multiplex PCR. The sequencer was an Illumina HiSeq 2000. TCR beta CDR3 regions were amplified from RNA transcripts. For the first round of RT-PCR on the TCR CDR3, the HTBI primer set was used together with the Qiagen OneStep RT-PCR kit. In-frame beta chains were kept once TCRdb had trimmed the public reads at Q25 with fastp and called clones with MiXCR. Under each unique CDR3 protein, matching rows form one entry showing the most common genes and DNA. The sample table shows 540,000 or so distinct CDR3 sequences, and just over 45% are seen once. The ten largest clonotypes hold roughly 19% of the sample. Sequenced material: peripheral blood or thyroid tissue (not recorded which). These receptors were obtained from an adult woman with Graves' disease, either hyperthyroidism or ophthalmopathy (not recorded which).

The DNA for the CDR3 is TGTGCCAGCAGCTCCAGGACAGTTTCTCGGGAAGGCTACACCTTC. This sequence encodes CASSSRTVSREGYTF. The genes are TRBV7-2 and TRBJ1-2, with a tentative D call TRBD1 (6 bases). The CDR3 has 15 residues. Germline-derived CDR1 and CDR2 are SGHTA and FQGNSA. The ends were cut back, 4 bases at V and 8 bases at J, with 20 bases in the middle.

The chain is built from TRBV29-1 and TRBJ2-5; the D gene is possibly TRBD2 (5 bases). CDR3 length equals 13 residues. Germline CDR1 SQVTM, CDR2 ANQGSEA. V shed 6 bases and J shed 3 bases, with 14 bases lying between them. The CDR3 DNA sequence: TGCAGCGTCGACTCCGGGATCAAAGAGACCCAGTACTTC. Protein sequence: CSVDSGIKETQYF.

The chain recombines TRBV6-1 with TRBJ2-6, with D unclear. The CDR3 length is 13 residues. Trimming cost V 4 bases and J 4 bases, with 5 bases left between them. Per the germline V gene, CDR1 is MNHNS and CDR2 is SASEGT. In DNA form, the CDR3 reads TGTGCCAGCAGTGCCCAGGGGGCCAACGTCCTGACTTTC. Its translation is CASSAQGANVLTF.

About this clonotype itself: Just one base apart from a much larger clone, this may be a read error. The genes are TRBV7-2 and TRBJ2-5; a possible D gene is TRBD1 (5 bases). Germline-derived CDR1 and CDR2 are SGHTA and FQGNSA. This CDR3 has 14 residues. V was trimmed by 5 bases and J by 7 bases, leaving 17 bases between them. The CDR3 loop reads CASSQVLTEGTQYF. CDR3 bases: TGTGCCAGCAGCCAAGTGTTGACAGAAGGGACCCAGTACTTC.

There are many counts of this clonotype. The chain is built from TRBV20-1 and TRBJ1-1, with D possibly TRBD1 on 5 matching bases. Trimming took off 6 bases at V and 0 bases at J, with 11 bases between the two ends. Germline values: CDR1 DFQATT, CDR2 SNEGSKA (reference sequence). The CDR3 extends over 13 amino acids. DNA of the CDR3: TGCAGTGCCATGGGACGGTTGAACACTGAAGCTTTCTTT. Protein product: CSAMGRLNTEAFF.

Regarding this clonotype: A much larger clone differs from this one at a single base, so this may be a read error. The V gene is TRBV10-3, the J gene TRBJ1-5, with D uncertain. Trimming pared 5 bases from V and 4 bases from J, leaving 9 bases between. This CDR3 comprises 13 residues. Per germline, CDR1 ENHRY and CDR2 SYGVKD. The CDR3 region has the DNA TGTGCCATCAGTTTATTTGGAAATCAGCCCCAGCATTTT. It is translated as CAISLFGNQPQHF.

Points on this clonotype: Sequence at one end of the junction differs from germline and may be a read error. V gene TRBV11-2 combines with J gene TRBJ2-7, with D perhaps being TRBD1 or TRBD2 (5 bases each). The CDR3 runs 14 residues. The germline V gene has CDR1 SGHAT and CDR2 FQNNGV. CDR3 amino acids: CASSIHSGPYEQYF. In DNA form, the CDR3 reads TGTGCCAGCAGCATTCACTCGGGACCCTACGAGCAATACTTC. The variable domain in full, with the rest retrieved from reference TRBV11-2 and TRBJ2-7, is EAGVAQSPRYKIIEKRQSVAFWCNPISGHATLYWYQQILGQGPKLLIQFQNNGVVDDSQLPKDRFSAERLKGVDSTLKIQPAKLEDSAVYLCASSIHSGPYEQYFGPGTRLTVT.

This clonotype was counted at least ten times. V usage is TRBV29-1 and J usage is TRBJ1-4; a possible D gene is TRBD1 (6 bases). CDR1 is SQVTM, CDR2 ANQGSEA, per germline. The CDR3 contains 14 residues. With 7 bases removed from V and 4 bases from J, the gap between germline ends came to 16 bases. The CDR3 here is CSARGVLVNEKLFF. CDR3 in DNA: TGCAGCGCAAGGGGGGTTCTCGTTAATGAAAAACTGTTTTTT.

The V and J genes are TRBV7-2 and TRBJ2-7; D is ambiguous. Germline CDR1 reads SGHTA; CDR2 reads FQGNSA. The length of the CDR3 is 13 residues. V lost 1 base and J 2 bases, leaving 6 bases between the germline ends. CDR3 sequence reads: CASSLGNAYEQYF. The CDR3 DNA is TGTGCCAGCAGCTTAGGGAACGCCTACGAGCAGTACTTC.

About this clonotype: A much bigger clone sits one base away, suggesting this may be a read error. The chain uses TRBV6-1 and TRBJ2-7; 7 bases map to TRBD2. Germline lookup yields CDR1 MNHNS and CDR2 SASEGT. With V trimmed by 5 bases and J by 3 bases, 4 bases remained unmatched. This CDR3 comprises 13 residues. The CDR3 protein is CASSPRGVYEQYV. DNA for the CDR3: TGTGCCAGCAGTCCCCGGGGGGTCTACGAGCAGTACGTC.

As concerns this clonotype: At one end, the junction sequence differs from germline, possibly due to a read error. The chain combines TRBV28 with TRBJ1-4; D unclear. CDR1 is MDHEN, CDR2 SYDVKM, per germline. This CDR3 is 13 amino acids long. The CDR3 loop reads CASSWAANEKLLF. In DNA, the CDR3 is TGTGCCAGCAGTTGGGCAGCTAATGAAAAACTGCTTTTT.

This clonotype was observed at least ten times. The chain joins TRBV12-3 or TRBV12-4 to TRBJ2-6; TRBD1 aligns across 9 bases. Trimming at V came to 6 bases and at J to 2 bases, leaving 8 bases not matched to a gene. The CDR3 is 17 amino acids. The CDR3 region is CASRLGQGKTGANVLTF. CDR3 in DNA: TGTGCCAGCAGGCTCGGACAGGGGAAAACTGGGGCCAACGTCCTGACTTTC.

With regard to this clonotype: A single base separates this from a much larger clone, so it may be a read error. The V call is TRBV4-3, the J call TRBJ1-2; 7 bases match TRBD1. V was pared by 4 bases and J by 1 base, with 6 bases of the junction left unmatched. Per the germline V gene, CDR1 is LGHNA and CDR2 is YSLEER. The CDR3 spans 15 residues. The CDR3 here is CASSLPGQSNYGYTF. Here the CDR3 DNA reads TGCGCCAGCAGCCTACCGGGACAGAGTAACTATGGCTACACCTTC.

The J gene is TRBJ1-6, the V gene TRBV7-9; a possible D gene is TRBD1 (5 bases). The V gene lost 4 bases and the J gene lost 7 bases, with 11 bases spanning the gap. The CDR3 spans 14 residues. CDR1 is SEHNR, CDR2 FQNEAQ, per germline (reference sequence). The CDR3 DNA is TGTGCCAGCAGCTCCGGGGACGCCAATTCACCCCTCCACTTT. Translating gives CASSSGDANSPLHF.

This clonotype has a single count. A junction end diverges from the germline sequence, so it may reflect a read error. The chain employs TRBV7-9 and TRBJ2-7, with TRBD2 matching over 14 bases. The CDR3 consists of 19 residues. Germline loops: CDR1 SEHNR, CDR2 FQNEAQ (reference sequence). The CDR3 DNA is TGCGCCAGCAGCCAACCGGGACTAGCGGGAGTTTTGATTCACTACGAGCAGTACTTC. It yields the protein CASSQPGLAGVLIHYEQYF.

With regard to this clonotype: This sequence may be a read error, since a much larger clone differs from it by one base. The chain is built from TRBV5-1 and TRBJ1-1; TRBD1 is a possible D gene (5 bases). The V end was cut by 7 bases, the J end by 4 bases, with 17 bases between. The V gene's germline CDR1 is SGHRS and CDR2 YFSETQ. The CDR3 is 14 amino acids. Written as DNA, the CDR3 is TGCGCCAGCCAAACGGGGGACGCGGGCACTGAAGCTTTCTTT. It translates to CASQTGDAGTEAFF.

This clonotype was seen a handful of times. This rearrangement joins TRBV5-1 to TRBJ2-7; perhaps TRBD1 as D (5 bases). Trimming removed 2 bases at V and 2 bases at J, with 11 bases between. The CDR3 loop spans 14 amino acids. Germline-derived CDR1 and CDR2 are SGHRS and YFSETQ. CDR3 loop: CASSLRGRPYEQYF. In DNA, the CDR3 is TGCGCCAGCAGCTTAAGGGGTCGCCCCTACGAGCAGTACTTC.

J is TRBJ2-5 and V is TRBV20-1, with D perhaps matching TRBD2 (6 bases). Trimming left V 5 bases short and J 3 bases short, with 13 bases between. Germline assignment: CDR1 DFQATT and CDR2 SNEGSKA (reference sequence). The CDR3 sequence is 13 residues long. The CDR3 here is CSAPSGGKETQYF. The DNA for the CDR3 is TGCAGTGCTCCGTCTGGCGGGAAAGAGACCCAGTACTTC.

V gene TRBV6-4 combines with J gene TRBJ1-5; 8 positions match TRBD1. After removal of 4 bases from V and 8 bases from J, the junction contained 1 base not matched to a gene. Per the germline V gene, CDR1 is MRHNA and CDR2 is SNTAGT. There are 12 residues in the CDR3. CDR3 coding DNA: TGTGCCAGCAGTGTACAGGGGGAGCCCCAGCATTTT. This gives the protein CASSVQGEPQHF.

The CDR3 loop is CATSASGARASTETQYF. As DNA, the CDR3 is TGTGCCACCAGTGCTAGTGGGGCAAGGGCTAGTACAGAGACCCAGTACTTC. The chain links TRBV24-1 to TRBJ2-5; D is perhaps TRBD1 (5 bases). The CDR3 runs to 17 residues. Trimming left V 5 bases short and J 4 bases short, with 22 bases between. Germline CDR1 and CDR2: KGHDR and SFDVKD.